A single sample is the source of the 9 T cell receptor beta chains below, sequenced in a study of cytomegalovirus exposure and HLA in healthy donors. The PCR employed 60 Vbeta primers together with 13 Jbeta primers. The table came from immunoSEQ multiplex PCR; TCRdb's copy has only in-frame clones and leaves some out. The sample yields about 140,000 clones, roughly 80% seen once. Sequencing was done on a sample of PBMCs. The receptors here all came from a middle-aged man in good health and CMV-seropositive.

The chain is built from TRBV29-1 and TRBJ1-1; D may be TRBD1 (5 bases). The CDR3 is made up of 12 amino acids. Trimming took 3 bases from V and 3 from J, leaving 8 bases between them. Germline V CDR1 and CDR2: SQVTM, ANQGSEA. CDR3 bases: TGCAGCGTTGATGGGGGGGACACTGAAGCTTTCTTT. This gives the protein CSVDGGDTEAFF.

This clone appeared a few times. Its ends do not fully match the called genes, so a read error is possible. The chain couples TRBV10-2 to TRBJ2-2, with D maybe TRBD2 (5 bases). Germline CDR1 reads WSHSY; CDR2 reads SAAADI. The CDR3 consists of 14 residues. CDR3 residues: CATSGGANTGELFF. The CDR3 DNA reads TGCGCCACCAGTGGAGGCGCGAACACCGGGGAGCTGTTTTTT.

J is TRBJ2-1 and V is TRBV14; no firm D call. The ends were cut back, 5 bases at V and 4 bases at J, with 9 bases in the middle. This CDR3 is built from 13 residues. CDR1 and CDR2 (germline): SGHDN, FVKESK. CDR3 amino acids: CASSAGSYNEQFF. In DNA form, the CDR3 reads TGTGCCAGCAGCGCTGGTAGTTACAATGAGCAGTTCTTC.

Only one count was recorded for this clone. In DNA, the CDR3 is TGTGCCACCACCAGGGAGGCGCACGCTGAAGCTTTCTTT. This encodes CATTREAHAEAFF. The chain carries TRBV25-1 and TRBJ1-1, with a tentative D call TRBD1 (5 bases). Per germline, CDR1 MGHDK and CDR2 SYGVNS. The CDR3 totals 13 residues. Trimming took off 10 bases at V and 6 bases at J, with 18 bases between the two ends. The variable domain in full, completed from reference TRBV25-1 and TRBJ1-1, reads EADIYQTPRYLVIGTGKKITLECSQTMGHDKMYWYQQDPGMELHLIHYSYGVNSTEKGDLSSESTVSRIRTEHFPLTLESARPSHTSQYLCATTREAHAEAFFGQGTRLTVV.

This chain uses TRBV28 with TRBJ2-3; weak D call: TRBD1 (6 bases). CDR3 size: 15 residues. From germline, CDR1 is MDHEN and CDR2 SYDVKM. V gave up 3 bases and J gave up 2 bases, with 12 bases separating them. CDR3 loop: CASSFRGDITDTQYF. The CDR3 bases are TGTGCCAGCAGTTTCAGAGGGGACATCACAGATACGCAGTATTTT.

The chain couples TRBV4-3 to TRBJ2-3; 11 bases are shared with TRBD1. With V trimmed by 4 bases and J by 3 bases, 6 bases remained unmatched. Germline V gives CDR1 LGHNA, CDR2 YSLEER. The CDR3 contains 16 residues. The DNA for the CDR3 is TGCGCCAGCAGCCCCCGGACAGGGGGCGGGACAGATACGCAGTATTTT. Residues: CASSPRTGGGTDTQYF.

This clone has only a few counts. Distinct nucleotide sequences in the sample also encode this CDR3. The V gene is TRBV5-1, the J gene TRBJ1-2; D call uncertain. The CDR3 has 13 residues. V was pared by 2 bases and J by 2 bases, with 7 bases between. Germline V gene lookup returns CDR1 SGHRS and CDR2 YFSETQ. The CDR3, as DNA: TGCGCCAGCAGCTTTGGAGGGAACTATGGCTACACCTTC. Amino acids: CASSFGGNYGYTF.

The rearrangement uses TRBV4-2 and TRBJ1-1; the D is unclear. The length of the CDR3 is 14 residues. Germline assignment: CDR1 LGHNA and CDR2 YNFKEQ. V was pared by 0 bases and J by 7 bases, with 12 bases between. CDR3 sequence reads: CASSQERAGLEAFF. The CDR3 DNA follows: TGTGCCAGCAGCCAAGAGAGGGCTGGCCTTGAAGCTTTCTTT.

The chain joins TRBV30 to TRBJ1-1; possible D gene TRBD1, 5 bases. V shed 2 bases and J shed 0 bases, with 13 bases lying between them. Germline V lookup: CDR1 GTSNPN, CDR2 SVGIG (reference sequence). This CDR3 has 15 residues. The chain's CDR3 is CAWSSWGGMNTEAFF. CDR3 DNA: TGTGCCTGGAGTTCCTGGGGGGGGATGAACACTGAAGCTTTCTTT.